Following are 26 T cell receptor beta chains from one sample sequenced in a study of cytomegalovirus exposure and HLA in healthy donors. PCR amplification relied on 60 Vbeta primers (plus 13 Jbeta primers). Assay used: immunoSEQ multiplex PCR; TCRdb lists only in-frame clones, some missing. The sample records about 140,000 clones, 75% to 90% being singletons. Sequenced input: PBMCs. The receptors derive from a female donor in good health and CMV-seronegative.

The rearrangement links TRBV4-1 to TRBJ1-5; 11 bases align to TRBD1. Germline V gene data show CDR1 as MGHRA and CDR2 as YSYEKL. The CDR3 contains 15 residues. Trimming cost V 5 bases and J 6 bases; bases outside gene matches: 6. The CDR3 sequence: CASSALDRGLQPQHF. CDR3 sequence (DNA): TGCGCCAGCAGCGCCCTGGACAGGGGGCTTCAGCCCCAGCATTTT.

The rearrangement joins TRBV30 to TRBJ1-1; TRBD1 matches 12 bases. V was pared by 2 bases and J by 6 bases, with 4 bases of the junction left unmatched. In germline, CDR1 is GTSNPN, CDR2 SVGIG (reference sequence). The CDR3 length is 14 residues. The CDR3 DNA reads as TGTGCCTGGAGTACCTGGGACAGGGGGCCTGAAGCTTTCTTT. This encodes CAWSTWDRGPEAFF.

The chain couples TRBV7-9 to TRBJ2-7; TRBD2 agrees at 11 bases. Germline CDR1 and CDR2: SEHNR and FQNEAQ (reference sequence). CDR3 length equals 13 residues. J was trimmed by 1 base and V by 9 bases; bases with no gene match: 2. CDR3 in amino acids: CASSGRGSYEQYF. CDR3 nucleotide sequence: TGTGCCAGTAGCGGGAGGGGATCCTACGAGCAGTACTTC.

This clone was observed a few times. The chain combines TRBV9 with TRBJ1-1; TRBD1 aligns across 7 bases. Trimming took 3 bases from V and 1 from J; bases not matched to a gene: 9. CDR3 size: 16 residues. Germline CDR1 reads SGDLS; CDR2 reads YYNGEE. CDR3 in DNA: TGTGCCAGCAGCGGGCGGGACAGCTTACCGAACACTGAAGCTTTCTTT. The encoded protein is CASSGRDSLPNTEAFF. The whole variable domain, remainder taken from reference TRBV9 and TRBJ1-1, is DSGVTQTPKHLITATGQRVTLRCSPRSGDLSVYWYQQSLDQGLQFLIQYYNGEERAKGNILERFSAQQFPDLHSELNLSSLELGDSALYFCASSGRDSLPNTEAFFGQGTRLTVV.

The genes are TRBV7-9 and TRBJ1-6; D might be TRBD1 (5 bases). V shed 1 base and J shed 9 bases, with 13 bases lying between them. The CDR3 has 15 residues. In germline, CDR1 is SEHNR, CDR2 FQNEAQ (reference sequence). The CDR3 DNA reads TGTGCCAGCAGCTTAGTAGGGGTTGTCGGTTCACCCCTCCACTTT. Translated: CASSLVGVVGSPLHF.

This clone turned up a few times. The chain links TRBV27 to TRBJ1-1; 9 bases match TRBD1. J lost 9 bases, V lost 5 bases, and 10 bases had no gene match. CDR1 and CDR2 (germline): MNHEY, SMNVEV (reference sequence). The CDR3 totals 14 residues. The CDR3, as DNA: TGTGCCAGCAGTCTTGGGACAGGGAAAGTTAAAGCTTTCTTT. Protein sequence: CASSLGTGKVKAFF.

This rearrangement joins TRBV27 to TRBJ2-1, with 11 bases identical to TRBD2. V lost 6 bases to trimming and J lost 8 bases; unmatched junction nucleotides: 6. The CDR3 contains 14 residues. The germline gives CDR1 MNHEY, CDR2 SMNVEV (reference sequence). The CDR3 DNA sequence: TGTGCCAGCAGAACTAGCGGGAGCATTTATGAGCAGTTCTTC. It is translated as CASRTSGSIYEQFF.

The chain is built from TRBV6-1 and TRBJ2-3, with 7 bases identical to TRBD1. CDR1 MNHNS and CDR2 SASEGT come from the germline V gene. J gave up 1 base and V 6 bases, and 7 bases lay outside the gene matches. The CDR3 has 15 residues. The CDR3 DNA reads as TGTGCCAGCAGGACAGGGTTTGGGGGCACAGATACGCAGTATTTT. Protein product: CASRTGFGGTDTQYF.

The rearrangement links TRBV19 to TRBJ1-1, with 7 nucleotides matching TRBD1. CDR3 length: 15 residues. The germline CDR1 and CDR2 sequences are LNHDA and SQIVND (reference sequence). The junction had 8 bases not matched to a gene; V was cut back by 5 bases and J by 2 bases. As DNA, the CDR3 is TGTGCCAGTAGTCTCCTTAGACAGGGAAACACTGAAGCTTTCTTT. This gives the protein CASSLLRQGNTEAFF.

The V and J genes are TRBV7-6 and TRBJ2-5; D possibly corresponds to TRBD1 (6 bases). Per germline, CDR1 SGHVS and CDR2 FNYEAQ. The V gene lost 1 base and the J gene lost 2 bases, with 14 bases spanning the gap. The CDR3 totals 16 residues. The DNA of the CDR3 is TGTGCCAGCAGCTTAGAAACAGGGAGTCGTCAAGAGACCCAGTACTTC. Amino acids: CASSLETGSRQETQYF.

The chain couples TRBV28 to TRBJ1-2; 10 nucleotides agree with TRBD1. Germline values: CDR1 MDHEN, CDR2 SYDVKM. The CDR3 spans 18 residues. The trim removed 4 bases at V and 4 bases at J, leaving 15 bases unmatched. Written as DNA, the CDR3 is TGTGCCAGCAGTTCCCTCGACTCGGACAGGGGGGATCCCTATGGCTACACCTTC. It translates to CASSSLDSDRGDPYGYTF.

The chain has TRBV28 and TRBJ1-1; D call uncertain. CDR1 is MDHEN, CDR2 SYDVKM, per germline. CDR3 length: 14 residues. Trimming pared 5 bases from V and 5 bases from J, leaving 15 bases between. Here the CDR3 reads CASSGWARGTEAFF. The DNA of the CDR3 is TGTGCCAGCAGTGGGTGGGCCCGGGGAACTGAAGCTTTCTTT.

The sample holds a few counts of this clone. A junction boundary mismatches the germline segment, possibly from a read error. The rearrangement uses TRBV6-6 and TRBJ1-4; no clear D. The CDR3 is made up of 11 amino acids. The germline gives CDR1 MNHNY, CDR2 SVGAGI (reference sequence). For the CDR3, the DNA is TGCTCCGTCAGGAATAATGAAAAACTGTTTTTT. It codes for CSVRNNEKLFF.

This clone was found a few times. The V and J genes are TRBV7-9 and TRBJ1-5; no firm D call. Trimming took 5 bases from V and 9 from J, leaving 11 bases between them. Per germline, CDR1 SEHNR and CDR2 FQNEAQ (reference sequence). This CDR3 has 12 amino acids. The CDR3 region is CASSPGSGPQHF. CDR3 coding DNA: TGTGCCAGCAGCCCCGGGAGTGGGCCCCAGCATTTT.

This clone was picked up a small number of times. This chain links TRBV30 with TRBJ2-5, with TRBD1 matching over 9 bases. Germline trimming cut 3 bases from V and 5 bases from J; bases unmatched to any gene: 7. This CDR3 has 14 amino acids. Germline V gives CDR1 GTSNPN, CDR2 SVGIG (reference sequence). CDR3 sequence: CAWRKTGGRETQYF. The CDR3 region has the DNA TGTGCCTGGAGGAAAACAGGGGGCCGGGAGACCCAGTACTTC.

The rearrangement links TRBV19 to TRBJ2-1; 8 nucleotides agree with TRBD2. The CDR3 is 15 residues long. V shed 7 bases and J 5 bases; nucleotides not matched to a gene: 10. Germline values: CDR1 LNHDA, CDR2 SQIVND (reference sequence). The CDR3 loop reads CASTRGTRTHNEQFF. The CDR3 DNA is TGTGCCAGTACCCGAGGGACTAGAACACACAATGAGCAGTTCTTC.

The rearrangement links TRBV5-1 to TRBJ2-3; weak D call: TRBD1 (5 bases). CDR1 is SGHRS, CDR2 YFSETQ, per germline. V lost 3 bases and J lost 1, with 9 bases in between. The CDR3 has 14 residues. The CDR3 bases are TGCGCCAGCAGCTCTCGACAGCGCACAGATACGCAGTATTTT. Protein: CASSSRQRTDTQYF.

V and J are TRBV6-1 and TRBJ1-2; 7 nucleotides align to TRBD1. The CDR3 loop spans 14 amino acids. J gave up 4 bases and V 4 bases, and 6 bases lay outside the gene matches. From germline, CDR1 is MNHNS and CDR2 SASEGT. Here the CDR3 reads CASSADRPVYGYTF. In nucleotides, the CDR3 is TGTGCCAGCAGTGCGGACAGGCCCGTCTATGGCTACACCTTC.

V gene TRBV5-1 combines with J gene TRBJ2-7; D unclear. CDR1 is SGHRS and CDR2 is YFSETQ in the germline V gene. There are 12 residues in the CDR3. V lost 3 bases, J lost 3 bases, and 7 bases lay in between. CDR3 protein: CASSSGGYEQYF. For the CDR3, the DNA is TGCGCCAGCAGCTCCGGTGGCTACGAGCAGTACTTC.

The chain combines TRBV13 with TRBJ2-7; possibly TRBD2 for D (5 bases). V shed 0 bases and J shed 6 bases, with 6 bases lying between them. The CDR3 covers 12 residues. The germline V gene has CDR1 PRHDT and CDR2 FYEKMQ (reference sequence). The CDR3 DNA reads as TGTGCCAGCAGCTTAGGAGGGAGCGAGCAGTACTTC. As protein: CASSLGGSEQYF.

The CDR3 region has the DNA TGTGCCAGCAGCCTAATAATAGCGCAAGAGACCCAGTACTTC. As protein: CASSLIIAQETQYF. The chain combines TRBV5-6 with TRBJ2-5, with D perhaps TRBD2 (5 bases). The CDR3 is made up of 14 amino acids. Germline values: CDR1 SGHDT, CDR2 YYEEEE. Between the trimmed V and J ends, which lost 4 bases and 2 bases, there was a span of 12 bases.

This clone turned up a few times. The chain links TRBV4-1 to TRBJ2-5; TRBD2 agrees at 12 bases. In germline, CDR1 is MGHRA, CDR2 YSYEKL. V lost 1 base and J lost 2; bases outside the gene matches: 5. CDR3 length: 17 amino acids. The CDR3 DNA is TGCGCCAGCAGCCAAGCGCTAGCGGGAGGGCGTCAAGAGACCCAGTACTTC. Translation gives CASSQALAGGRQETQYF.

This rearrangement joins TRBV6-1 to TRBJ2-1; D uncertain. The CDR3 consists of 12 residues. The germline V gene encodes CDR1 MNHNS and CDR2 SASEGT. Trimming took 3 bases from V and 12 from J, leaving 12 bases between them. The CDR3 loop is CASSDDSTGQFF. DNA of the CDR3: TGTGCCAGCAGTGACGACTCTACGGGGCAGTTCTTC.

The chain has TRBV30 and TRBJ1-2; 7 bases fit TRBD1. Germline CDR1 GTSNPN, CDR2 SVGIG (reference sequence). With V trimmed by 4 bases and J by 7 bases, 9 bases remained unmatched. This CDR3 is 13 amino acids long. Written as DNA, the CDR3 is TGTGCCTGGACCCGACAGGGAGGTTCTGGCTACACCTTC. It translates to CAWTRQGGSGYTF.

As to this clone: Additional DNA sequences in this sample encode the identical CDR3. This chain links TRBV28 with TRBJ2-7; D is unclear. Trimming shortened V by 1 base and J by 3 bases, and 7 bases separated the two germline ends. This CDR3 is 13 amino acids long. Germline values: CDR1 MDHEN, CDR2 SYDVKM. The CDR3 DNA sequence: TGTGCCAGCAGTTTATACAGCAGCTACGAGCAGTACTTC. Its protein product is CASSLYSSYEQYF.

The chain uses TRBV29-1 and TRBJ2-7; 14 bases line up with TRBD2. Germline V lookup: CDR1 SQVTM, CDR2 ANQGSEA. The junction had 4 bases not matched to a gene; V was cut back by 0 bases and J by 0 bases. The CDR3 runs 17 residues. The CDR3 DNA reads TGCAGCGTTGAAGATCCGGGACTAGCGGGAGTCTCCTACGAGCAGTACTTC. This encodes CSVEDPGLAGVSYEQYF.